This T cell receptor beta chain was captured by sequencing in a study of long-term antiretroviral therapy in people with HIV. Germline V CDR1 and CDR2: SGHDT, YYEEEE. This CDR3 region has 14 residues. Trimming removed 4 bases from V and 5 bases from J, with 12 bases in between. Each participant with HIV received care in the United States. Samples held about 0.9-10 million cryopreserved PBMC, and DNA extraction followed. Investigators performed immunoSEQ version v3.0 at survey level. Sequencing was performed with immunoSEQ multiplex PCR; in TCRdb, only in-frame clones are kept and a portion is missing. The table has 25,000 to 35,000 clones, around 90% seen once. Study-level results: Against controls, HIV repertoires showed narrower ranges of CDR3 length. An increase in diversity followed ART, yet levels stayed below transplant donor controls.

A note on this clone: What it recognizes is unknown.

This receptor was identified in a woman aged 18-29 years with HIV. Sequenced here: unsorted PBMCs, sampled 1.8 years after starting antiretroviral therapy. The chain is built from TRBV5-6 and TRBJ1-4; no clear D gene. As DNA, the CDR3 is TGTGCCAGCAGCCCCGAGGACCGGAATGAAAAACTGTTTTTT. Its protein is CASSPEDRNEKLFF.